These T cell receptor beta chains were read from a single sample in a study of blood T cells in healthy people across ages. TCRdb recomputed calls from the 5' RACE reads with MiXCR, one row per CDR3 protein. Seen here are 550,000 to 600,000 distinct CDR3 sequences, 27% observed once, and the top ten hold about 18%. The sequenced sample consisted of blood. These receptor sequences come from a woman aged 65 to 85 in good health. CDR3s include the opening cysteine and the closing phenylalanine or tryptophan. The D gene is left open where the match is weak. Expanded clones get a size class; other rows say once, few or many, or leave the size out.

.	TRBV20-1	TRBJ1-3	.	CSARDPGERDSGNTIYF	TGCAGTGCTAGGGACCCGGGAGAGAGAGACTCTGGAAACACCATATATTTT
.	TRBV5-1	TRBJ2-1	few	CASSLGYTSNEQFF	TGCGCCAGCAGCTTGGGTTACACTTCCAATGAGCAGTTCTTC
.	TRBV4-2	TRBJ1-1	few	CASSPISATNTEAFF	TGTGCCAGCAGCCCCATCAGTGCGACTAACACTGAAGCTTTCTTT
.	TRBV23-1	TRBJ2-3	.	CACRGNSTQYF	TGCGCCTGTCGGGGAAATTCTACGCAGTATTTT
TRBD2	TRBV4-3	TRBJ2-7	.	CASSQAGTSESYEQYF	TGCGCCAGCAGCCAGGCCGGGACTAGCGAGTCATACGAGCAGTACTTC
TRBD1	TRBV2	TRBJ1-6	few	CASGGPGGDSPLHF	TGTGCCAGCGGGGGGCCAGGGGGGGATTCACCCCTCCACTTT
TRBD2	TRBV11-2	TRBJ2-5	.	CASSLWSSGGSVETQYF	TGTGCCAGCAGCTTATGGTCTAGCGGGGGGTCAGTAGAGACCCAGTACTTC
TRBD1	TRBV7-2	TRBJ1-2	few	CASSLTPTGGWGYTF	TGTGCCAGCAGCTTAACCCCGACAGGGGGATGGGGCTACACCTTC
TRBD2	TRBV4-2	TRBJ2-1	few	CASSQDRGGLAGKDEQFF	TGTGCCAGCAGCCAAGATAGGGGGGGGCTAGCGGGAAAGGATGAGCAGTTCTTC
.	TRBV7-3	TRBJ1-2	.	CASSLTGVGGSHYGYTF	TGTGCCAGCAGCTTAACAGGGGTCGGAGGGTCCCACTATGGCTACACCTTC
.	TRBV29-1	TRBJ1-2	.	CSVSTGLYGYTF	TGCAGCGTCTCGACAGGCCTCTATGGCTACACCTTC
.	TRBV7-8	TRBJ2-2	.	CASSLLAGYGELFF	TGTGCCAGCAGCTTACTTGCAGGGTACGGGGAGCTGTTTTTT
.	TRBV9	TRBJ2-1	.	CASSVTGANNEQFF	TGTGCCAGCAGCGTGACCGGGGCTAACAATGAGCAGTTCTTC
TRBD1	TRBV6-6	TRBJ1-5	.	CASSSGQGGFGNQPQHF	TGTGCCAGCAGTTCGGGACAGGGGGGTTTTGGCAATCAGCCCCAGCATTTT
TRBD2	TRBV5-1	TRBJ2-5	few	CASSLALAGSAETQYF	TGCGCCAGCAGCTTGGCCCTAGCGGGGAGTGCGGAGACCCAGTACTTC
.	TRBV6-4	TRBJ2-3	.	CASSRAGGGKDTQYF	TGTGCCAGCAGTAGGGCTGGAGGTGGAAAAGATACGCAGTATTTT
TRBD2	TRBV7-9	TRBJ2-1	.	CASSLGLAGAATYNEQFF	TGTGCCAGCAGCTTGGGACTAGCGGGGGCCGCTACCTACAATGAGCAGTTCTTC
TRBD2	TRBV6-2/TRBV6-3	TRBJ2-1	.	CASSYSSTSGFNEQFF	TGTGCCAGCAGTTACTCCTCCACTAGCGGATTCAATGAGCAGTTCTTC
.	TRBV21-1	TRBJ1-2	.	CASSDRGRGSNYGYTF	TGTGCCAGCAGCGACAGGGGGCGCGGGTCTAACTATGGCTACACCTTC
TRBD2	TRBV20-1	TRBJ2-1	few	CSASPPLRGGYEQFF	TGCAGTGCTAGCCCTCCTCTACGGGGGGGCTATGAGCAGTTCTTC
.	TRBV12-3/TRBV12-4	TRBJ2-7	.	CASSFRGTHSYEQYF	TGTGCCAGCAGTTTCCGGGGTACTCATTCCTACGAGCAGTACTTC
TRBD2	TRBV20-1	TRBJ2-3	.	CSARVRLANTDTQYF	TGCAGTGCTAGAGTCCGACTAGCGAACACAGATACGCAGTATTTT
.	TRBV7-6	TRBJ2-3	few	CASSLGENTRDTQYF	TGTGCCAGCAGCTTAGGAGAAAACACTAGAGATACGCAGTATTTT
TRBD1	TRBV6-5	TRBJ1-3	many	CASRTGGENTIYF	TGTGCCAGCAGAACAGGGGGCGAGAACACCATATATTTT
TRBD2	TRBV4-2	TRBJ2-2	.	CASSQTRGGYGGELFF	TGTGCCAGCAGCCAAACTCGGGGGGGCTACGGCGGGGAGCTGTTTTTT
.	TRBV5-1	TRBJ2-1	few	CASRTGHGNNEQFF	TGCGCCAGCAGAACTGGACACGGGAACAATGAGCAGTTCTTC
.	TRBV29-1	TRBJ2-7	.	CSVLEGPGGHEQYF	TGCAGCGTTCTGGAGGGGCCGGGGGGCCACGAGCAGTACTTC
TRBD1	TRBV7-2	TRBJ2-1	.	CASSSGQGLAGEQFF	TGTGCCAGCAGCTCGGGACAGGGCCTGGCGGGCGAGCAGTTCTTC
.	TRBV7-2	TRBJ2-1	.	CASSRSGATTYNEQFF	TGTGCCAGCAGCCGTAGCGGCGCGACCACTTACAATGAGCAGTTCTTC
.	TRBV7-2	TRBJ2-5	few	CASSSHPGGGNQETQYF	TGTGCCAGCAGCTCACACCCCGGAGGGGGGAACCAAGAGACCCAGTACTTC
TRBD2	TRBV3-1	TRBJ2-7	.	CASSLPGTRNEQYF	TGTGCCAGCAGCCTCCCCGGGACTAGGAACGAGCAGTACTTC
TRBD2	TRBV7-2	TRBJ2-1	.	CTSSFRGTSGGGRQNERFF	TGTACCAGCAGCTTTAGGGGGACTAGCGGGGGAGGTCGTCAAAATGAGCGGTTCTTC
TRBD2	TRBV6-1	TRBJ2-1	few	CASSEGLLNNEQFF	TGTGCCAGCAGTGAGGGACTACTTAACAATGAGCAGTTCTTC
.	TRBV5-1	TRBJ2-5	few	CASSLGYSRVETQYF	TGCGCCAGCAGCTTGGGATACTCTCGGGTGGAGACCCAGTACTTC
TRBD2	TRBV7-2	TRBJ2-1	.	CASSSPPGLAGGQQFF	TGTGCCAGCAGCTCACCACCAGGACTAGCGGGGGGGCAGCAGTTCTTC
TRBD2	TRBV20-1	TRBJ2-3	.	CSAGSGLAKADTQYF	TGCAGTGCAGGGTCGGGACTAGCGAAGGCAGATACGCAGTATTTT
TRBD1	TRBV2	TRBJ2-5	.	CASSEGTGESQYF	TGTGCCAGCAGTGAAGGGACAGGGGAGAGCCAGTACTTC
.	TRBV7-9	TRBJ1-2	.	CASSEARSGGYGYTF	TGTGCCAGCAGCGAGGCGAGATCCGGGGGCTACGGCTACACCTTC
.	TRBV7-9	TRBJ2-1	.	CAPGSYNEQFF	TGTGCCCCGGGATCCTACAATGAGCAGTTCTTC
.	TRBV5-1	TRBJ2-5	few	CASSLRGTKETQYF	TGCGCCAGCAGCCTCAGGGGGACTAAAGAGACCCAGTACTTC
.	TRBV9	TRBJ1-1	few	CASSVDGAGANTEAFF	TGTGCCAGCAGCGTAGATGGGGCAGGGGCTAACACTGAAGCTTTCTTT
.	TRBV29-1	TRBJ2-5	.	CSVDRGVGETQYF	TGCAGCGTTGATAGGGGGGTGGGAGAGACCCAGTACTTC
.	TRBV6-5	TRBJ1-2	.	CASSYSRASEGYTF	TGTGCCAGCAGTTACTCTAGGGCCTCTGAAGGCTACACCTTC
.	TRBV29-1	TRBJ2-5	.	CGATRGDQETQYF	TGCGGCGCAACAAGGGGAGATCAAGAGACCCAGTACTTC
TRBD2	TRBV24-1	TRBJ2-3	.	CATSDPGLAGNTDTQYF	TGTGCCACCAGTGACCCCGGACTAGCGGGTAACACAGATACGCAGTATTTT
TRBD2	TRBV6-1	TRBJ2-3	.	CASSRTSGGLRTDTQYF	TGTGCCAGCAGTAGGACTAGCGGGGGGCTCCGCACGGATACGCAGTATTTT
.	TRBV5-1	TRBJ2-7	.	CASSPTGTRSGREQYF	TGCGCCAGCAGCCCAACCGGGACAAGAAGTGGAAGGGAGCAGTACTTC
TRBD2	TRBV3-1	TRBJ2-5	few	CASSQDLAGGNQETQYF	TGTGCCAGCAGCCAAGATCTAGCGGGGGGTAACCAAGAGACCCAGTACTTC
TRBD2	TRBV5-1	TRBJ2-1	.	CASSLAGTSDYNEQFF	TGCGCCAGCAGCTTGGCGGGGACTAGCGACTACAATGAGCAGTTCTTC
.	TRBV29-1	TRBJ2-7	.	CSVGGPTSEQYF	TGCAGCGTTGGGGGCCCGACGAGCGAGCAGTACTTC
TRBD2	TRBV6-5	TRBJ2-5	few	CASRAGGQETQYF	TGTGCCAGCCGAGCGGGGGGCCAAGAGACCCAGTACTTC
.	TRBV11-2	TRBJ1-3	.	CASSLVVGNTIYF	TGTGCCAGCAGCTTAGTTGTTGGAAACACCATATATTTT
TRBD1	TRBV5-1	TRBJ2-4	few	CASSLARTGDLLAKNIQYF	TGCGCCAGCAGCTTGGCCAGGACAGGAGATTTACTAGCCAAAAACATTCAGTACTTC
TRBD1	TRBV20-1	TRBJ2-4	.	CSARHRGKNIQYF	TGCAGTGCTAGGCACAGGGGGAAAAACATTCAGTACTTC
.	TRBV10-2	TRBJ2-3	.	CATTLVDTQYF	TGCGCCACGACTCTGGTAGATACGCAGTATTTT